This paragraph covers one TCR beta chain sequence. This clonotype was observed many times. What antigen it recognizes has not been identified. No base qualities exist here, and no much larger clone lies one base off it. This entry belongs to a study of T cell repertoires in cytomegalovirus infection (dated 2019 in TCRdb). At the level of the whole study: The HLA type of each donor mattered for the analysis, because public TCR beta signatures pointed to carriage of CMV infection along with the matching HLA type. Overall study results and their limits: In both this cohort and an independent roughly 350-donor cohort, the cumulative frequency of public TCR beta family members distinguished carriers of CMV infection plus the relevant HLA type. The ex vivo response was dominated by HLA-C-restricted CMV-specific TCR beta clonotypes, which also provided the single most frequent clonotype in two of eight donors.

The reads were generated on an Illumina HiSeq 1500. TCRdb's own reprocessing of the public reads used fastp at Q25 and MiXCR and kept productive beta chains. Rows merge per CDR3 protein into single entries with the most common DNA and genes. A total of about 100,000 distinct CDR3 sequences appear in this sample, 23% of them only once. The ten most abundant clones make up about 39% of the sample. Its CDR3 holds 13 amino acids, cysteine through phenylalanine. Kept here is only the CDR3 DNA, which spans 39 bases and is read in frame from base 1. V and J are truncated by 0 bases and 2 bases respectively, leaving an intervening sequence of 5 bases. According to the germline V gene, CDR1 reads SGHTA and CDR2 reads FQGTGA.

This TCR was recovered from a human donor in good health (CMV status not recorded). Some clones in this sample may be carry-over from other donors' samples. Specimen: CD8+ T cells from PBMCs. The V and J genes are TRBV7-3 and TRBJ2-7; confidence is insufficient to name the D gene. The DNA reads TGTGCCAGCAGCTTAACAGGGACCTACGAGCAGTACTTC. The encoded protein is CASSLTGTYEQYF.